The 11 T cell receptor beta chains below come from one sample, sequenced in a study of T-cell memory formation after mild COVID-19. One entry per CDR3 protein, called by TCRdb with MiXCR from the 5' RACE reads. This sample has 150,000 to 200,000 distinct CDR3 sequences, with under 15% found just once. The sequenced sample was PBMCs or a T cell subset sorted from them (not recorded which). Receptors were obtained from a man aged 18 to 29 who had mild COVID-19 (a few samples of this study predate the infection). Cell type and time point are not known.

In this sample, this clonotype turned up a few times. The V call is TRBV18, the J call TRBJ1-4; D is undetermined. The V gene's germline CDR1 is KGHSH and CDR2 LQKENI. CDR3 size: 17 residues. V was shortened by 3 bases and J by 0 bases, with 14 bases between the two germline ends. The CDR3 loop reads CASSPSMQRATNEKLFF. The CDR3 nucleotides are TGTGCCAGCTCACCTAGCATGCAGAGGGCAACTAATGAAAAACTGTTTTTT.

This clonotype was detected only a few times. The chain is built from TRBV7-3 and TRBJ2-7; 9 nucleotides align to TRBD1. Losses at the gene ends were 2 bases for V and 1 base for J; bases not matched to a gene: 3. Germline-derived CDR1 and CDR2 are SGHTA and FQGTGA. CDR3 length: 15 amino acids. The CDR3 spells CASSLGGTGSYEQYF. CDR3 DNA: TGTGCCAGCAGCTTAGGAGGGACAGGGTCCTACGAGCAGTACTTC.

This chain connects TRBV6-2 or TRBV6-3 to TRBJ2-7, with a possible D match to TRBD1 (6 bases). The CDR3 runs to 14 residues. Trimming shortened V by 6 bases and J by 2 bases, and 14 bases separated the two germline ends. CDR1 and CDR2 from the germline V gene are MNHEY and SVGEGT. CDR3 in DNA: TGTGCCAGCAGAGCCGACAGGCGCCCCTACGAGCAGTACGTC. Translated, it gives CASRADRRPYEQYV.

The genes are TRBV4-1 and TRBJ1-3, with D hard to call. The CDR3 contains 13 residues. Germline V gives CDR1 MGHRA, CDR2 YSYEKL. V was clipped by 0 bases and J by 5 bases, with 5 bases between them. Here the CDR3 reads CASSQDSRNTIYF. The CDR3 coding sequence is TGCGCCAGCAGCCAAGATTCAAGAAACACCATATATTTT.

The chain's CDR3 is CAFGTRNTGELFF. Here the CDR3 DNA reads TGTGCCTTCGGCACACGGAACACCGGGGAGCTGTTTTTT. This rearrangement joins TRBV30 to TRBJ2-2; D gene unclear. The germline gives CDR1 GTSNPN, CDR2 SVGIG (reference sequence). CDR3 size: 13 residues. The V end was cut by 7 bases, the J end by 1 base, with 10 bases between.

Only a few counts were recorded for this clonotype. The V and J genes are TRBV15 and TRBJ2-7; D possibly corresponds to TRBD2 (5 bases). Germline-derived CDR1 and CDR2 are LNHNV and YYDKDF (reference sequence). V was shortened by 5 bases and J by 5 bases, with 19 bases between the two germline ends. This CDR3 is built from 15 residues. Here the CDR3 reads CATSQLPEEVNEQYF. The CDR3 nucleotides read TGTGCCACCAGCCAACTACCGGAGGAGGTCAACGAGCAGTACTTC.

The V gene is TRBV29-1, the J gene TRBJ1-1, with 8 bases that match TRBD1. J lost 1 base, V lost 6 bases, and 10 bases had no gene match. The germline gives CDR1 SQVTM, CDR2 ANQGSEA. The CDR3 loop spans 15 amino acids. This CDR3 reads CSVHRQGARNTEAFF. In DNA form, the CDR3 reads TGCAGCGTGCACCGGCAGGGGGCGAGGAACACTGAAGCTTTCTTT.

This rearrangement joins TRBV12-3 or TRBV12-4 to TRBJ2-5; 8 positions agree with TRBD2. There are 15 residues in the CDR3. V was pared by 0 bases and J by 5 bases, with 5 bases of the junction left unmatched. The CDR3 reads CASSLARRGEETQYF. The CDR3 nucleotides are TGTGCCAGCAGTTTAGCTCGGCGGGGGGAGGAGACCCAGTACTTC.

This chain uses TRBV20-1 with TRBJ1-6; 8 nucleotides align to TRBD1. The length of the CDR3 is 14 residues. CDR1 DFQATT and CDR2 SNEGSKA come from the germline V gene (reference sequence). The junction had 6 bases not matched to a gene; V was cut back by 3 bases and J by 8 bases. Written as DNA, the CDR3 is TGCAGTGCTAGGGGAACAGGGGGAGATTCACCCCTCCACTTT. Protein sequence: CSARGTGGDSPLHF.

V usage is TRBV7-2 and J usage is TRBJ1-2; weak D call: TRBD1 (6 bases). Trimming took off 3 bases at V and 4 bases at J, with 9 bases between the two ends. The CDR3 contains 13 residues. Germline V gene lookup returns CDR1 SGHTA and CDR2 FQGNSA. The CDR3 protein is CASSFRQAYGYTF. The CDR3 nucleotides read TGTGCCAGCAGCTTTCGACAGGCCTATGGCTACACCTTC.

V and J are TRBV20-1 and TRBJ1-2; maybe TRBD1 (6 bases). The CDR3 covers 12 residues. From germline, CDR1 is DFQATT and CDR2 SNEGSKA (reference sequence). V lost 6 bases and J 4 bases, leaving 12 bases between the germline ends. CDR3 DNA: TGCAGTGCCCTGGACAGTGGCTATGGCTACACCTTC. Translating it yields CSALDSGYGYTF.